This T cell receptor (beta chain) was documented in a study of T-cell reconstitution after alpha-beta-depleted transplantation in children. General observations from the study: Day-60 TCRbeta diversity that was high in some patients was derived from surviving recipient T cells and thymic progenitors. Expanded graft clones numbering several hundred reportedly gave rise to alpha-beta T cells about two months after transplant.

This CDR3 region has 13 residues. Germline V gives CDR1 DFQATT, CDR2 SNEGSKA (reference sequence). Trimming cost V 0 bases and J 6 bases, with 10 bases left between them. Preparation of the TCRbeta library was carried out with unique molecular identifiers. From the PCR reads, TCRdb called clonotypes with MiXCR, one entry per CDR3 protein. Of about 980,000 distinct CDR3 sequences in the sample, about 26% were seen once. Of note for this clonotype: The antigen is undetermined.

The chain has TRBV20-1 and TRBJ2-3; D gene ambiguous. This sequence originates from a boy under three years old who had a stem cell transplant for SCID, so the T cells may come from the graft donor. Sequencing was performed on PBMCs, mostly from graft donor cells, taken 360 days after TCRalphabeta/CD19-depleted stem cell transplant. The CDR3 sequence: CSARDVSQDTQYF. The CDR3 DNA sequence: TGCAGTGCTAGAGATGTCTCGCAGGATACGCAGTATTTT.